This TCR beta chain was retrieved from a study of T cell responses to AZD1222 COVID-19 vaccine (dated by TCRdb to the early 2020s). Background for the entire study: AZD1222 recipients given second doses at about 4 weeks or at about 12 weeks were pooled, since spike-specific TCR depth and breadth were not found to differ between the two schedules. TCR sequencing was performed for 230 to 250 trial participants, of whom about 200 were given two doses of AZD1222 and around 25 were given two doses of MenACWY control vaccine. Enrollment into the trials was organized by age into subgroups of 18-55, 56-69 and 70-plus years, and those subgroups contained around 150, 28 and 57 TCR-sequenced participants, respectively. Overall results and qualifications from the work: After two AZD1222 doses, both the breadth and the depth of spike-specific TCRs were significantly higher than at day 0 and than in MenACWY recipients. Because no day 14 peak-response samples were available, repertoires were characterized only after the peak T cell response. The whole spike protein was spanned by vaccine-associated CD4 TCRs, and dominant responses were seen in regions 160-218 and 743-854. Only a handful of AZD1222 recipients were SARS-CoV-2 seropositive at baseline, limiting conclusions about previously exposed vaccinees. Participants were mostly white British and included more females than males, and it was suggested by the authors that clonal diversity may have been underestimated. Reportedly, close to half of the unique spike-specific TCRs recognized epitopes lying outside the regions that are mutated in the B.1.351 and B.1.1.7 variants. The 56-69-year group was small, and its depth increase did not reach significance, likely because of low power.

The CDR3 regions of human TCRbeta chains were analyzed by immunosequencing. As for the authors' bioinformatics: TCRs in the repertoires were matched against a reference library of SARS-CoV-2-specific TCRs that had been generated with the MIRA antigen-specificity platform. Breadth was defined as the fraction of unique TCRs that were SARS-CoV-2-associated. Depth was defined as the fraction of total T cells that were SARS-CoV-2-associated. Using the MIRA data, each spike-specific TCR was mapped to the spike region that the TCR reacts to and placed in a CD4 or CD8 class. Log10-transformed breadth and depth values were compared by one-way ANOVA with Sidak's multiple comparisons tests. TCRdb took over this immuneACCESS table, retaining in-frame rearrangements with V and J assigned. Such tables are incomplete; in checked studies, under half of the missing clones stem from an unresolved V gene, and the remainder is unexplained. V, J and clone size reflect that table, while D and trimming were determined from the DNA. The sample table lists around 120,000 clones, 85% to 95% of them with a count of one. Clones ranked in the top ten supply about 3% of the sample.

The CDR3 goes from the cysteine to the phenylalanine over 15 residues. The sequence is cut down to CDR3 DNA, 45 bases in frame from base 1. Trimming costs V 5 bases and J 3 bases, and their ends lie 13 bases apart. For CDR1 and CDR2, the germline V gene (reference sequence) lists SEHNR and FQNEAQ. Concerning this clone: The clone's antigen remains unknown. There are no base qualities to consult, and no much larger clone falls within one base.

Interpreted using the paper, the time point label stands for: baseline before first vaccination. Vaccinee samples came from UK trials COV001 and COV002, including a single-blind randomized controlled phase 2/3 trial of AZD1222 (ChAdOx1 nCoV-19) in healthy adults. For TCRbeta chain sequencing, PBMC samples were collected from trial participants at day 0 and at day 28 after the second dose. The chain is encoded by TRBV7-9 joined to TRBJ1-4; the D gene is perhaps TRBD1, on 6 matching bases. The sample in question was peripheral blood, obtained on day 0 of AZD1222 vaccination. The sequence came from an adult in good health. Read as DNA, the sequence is TGTGCCAGCAGCGTTAACAGGGAAGCTAATGAAAAACTGTTTTTT. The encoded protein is CASSVNREANEKLFF.